Listed below are T cell receptor beta chains from one sample, sequenced in a study of T-cell reconstitution after alpha-beta-depleted transplantation in children. TCRdb itself ran the PCR reads through MiXCR, one entry per CDR3 protein. The sample contains 670,000 or so distinct CDR3 sequences, 10% to 15% of which appear only once. The specimen comprised PBMCs, sampled before TCRalphabeta/CD19-depleted stem cell transplant. The receptor set was obtained from a girl aged 2-10 years with congenital amegakaryocytic thrombocytopenia, due to receive a stem cell transplant. Each CDR3 is given without its conserved first and last residue. The D gene is left open where the match is weak. Rows give clone size only sometimes, using once, few, many, or a class for an expanded clone.

j_call: TRBJ2-7; v_call: TRBV5-1; d_call: .; clone_size: .; cdr3_aa: ASSAPDSAYHEQY
j_call: TRBJ2-3; v_call: TRBV28; d_call: .; clone_size: .; cdr3_aa: ASSPRESADTQY
j_call: TRBJ2-5; v_call: TRBV5-1; d_call: .; clone_size: few; cdr3_aa: ASSSEAQRETQY
j_call: TRBJ1-1; v_call: TRBV28; d_call: .; clone_size: many; cdr3_aa: ASSSDSQNTEAF
j_call: TRBJ2-1; v_call: TRBV9; d_call: TRBD2; clone_size: many; cdr3_aa: ASSVWGGGRNNEQF
j_call: TRBJ2-3; v_call: TRBV5-1; d_call: .; clone_size: few; cdr3_aa: ASNFGGADTQY
j_call: TRBJ2-2; v_call: TRBV5-1; d_call: .; clone_size: .; cdr3_aa: ASSSGDLYTGELF
j_call: TRBJ2-3; v_call: TRBV20-1; d_call: TRBD1; clone_size: many; cdr3_aa: SASTGSTDTQY
j_call: TRBJ2-1; v_call: TRBV5-1; d_call: TRBD2; clone_size: .; cdr3_aa: ASSLGPSGLYNEQF
j_call: TRBJ2-1; v_call: TRBV10-2; d_call: .; clone_size: .; cdr3_aa: ASRPAGTPFSEQF
j_call: TRBJ2-7; v_call: TRBV20-1; d_call: .; clone_size: many; cdr3_aa: SARALTGGVTYYYEQY
j_call: TRBJ1-5; v_call: TRBV20-1; d_call: .; clone_size: .; cdr3_aa: SAIQGYRQPQH
j_call: TRBJ2-3; v_call: TRBV20-1; d_call: TRBD2; clone_size: many; cdr3_aa: SAPTLAGSPRSTDTQY
j_call: TRBJ2-1; v_call: TRBV10-3; d_call: TRBD2; clone_size: .; cdr3_aa: AISASTSGVRKQF
j_call: TRBJ2-3; v_call: TRBV20-1; d_call: .; clone_size: many; cdr3_aa: SARQGTVSDTQY
j_call: TRBJ1-1; v_call: TRBV7-9; d_call: .; clone_size: many; cdr3_aa: ASSPDSEAF
j_call: TRBJ2-1; v_call: TRBV6-5; d_call: .; clone_size: many; cdr3_aa: ASSYTSGDGYNEQF
j_call: TRBJ1-1; v_call: TRBV5-1; d_call: .; clone_size: few; cdr3_aa: ASSTGQLHMNTEAF
j_call: TRBJ2-1; v_call: TRBV5-1; d_call: .; clone_size: few; cdr3_aa: ASRLMGSSYNEQF
j_call: TRBJ2-5; v_call: TRBV5-1; d_call: TRBD2; clone_size: few; cdr3_aa: ASSLPLATQETQY
j_call: TRBJ2-7; v_call: TRBV29-1; d_call: .; clone_size: .; cdr3_aa: SVFGHLPAQTQY
j_call: TRBJ2-2; v_call: TRBV29-1; d_call: TRBD2; clone_size: .; cdr3_aa: SVAGSGPGLAGGLRSTGELF
j_call: TRBJ2-7; v_call: TRBV5-6; d_call: .; clone_size: many; cdr3_aa: ASSLGGTSEQY
j_call: TRBJ2-5; v_call: TRBV9; d_call: .; clone_size: .; cdr3_aa: ASSVAGTGGETQY
j_call: TRBJ2-7; v_call: TRBV5-1; d_call: .; clone_size: many; cdr3_aa: ASSRGTESYEQY